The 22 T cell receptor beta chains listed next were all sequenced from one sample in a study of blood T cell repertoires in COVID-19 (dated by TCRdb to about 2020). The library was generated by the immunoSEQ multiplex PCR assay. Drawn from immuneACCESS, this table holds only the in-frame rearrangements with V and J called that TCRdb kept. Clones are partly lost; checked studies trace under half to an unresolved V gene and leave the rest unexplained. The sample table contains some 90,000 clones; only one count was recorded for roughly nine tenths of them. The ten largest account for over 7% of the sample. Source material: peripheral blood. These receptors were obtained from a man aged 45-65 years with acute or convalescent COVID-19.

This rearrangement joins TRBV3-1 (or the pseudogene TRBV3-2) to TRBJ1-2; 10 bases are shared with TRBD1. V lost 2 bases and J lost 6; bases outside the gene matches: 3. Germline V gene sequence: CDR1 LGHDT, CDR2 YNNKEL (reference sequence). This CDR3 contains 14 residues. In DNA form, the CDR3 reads TGTGCCAGCAGCCAATGGGGACAGGGGAATGGCTACACCTTC. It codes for CASSQWGQGNGYTF.

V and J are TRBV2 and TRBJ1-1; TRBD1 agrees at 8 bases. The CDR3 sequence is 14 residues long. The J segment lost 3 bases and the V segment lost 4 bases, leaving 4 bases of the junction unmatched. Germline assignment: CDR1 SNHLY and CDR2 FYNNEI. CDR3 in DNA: TGTGCCAGCAGTGCCCAGGGGGCGGACACTGAAGCTTTCTTT. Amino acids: CASSAQGADTEAFF. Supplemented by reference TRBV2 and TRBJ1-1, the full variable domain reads EPEVTQTPSHQVTQMGQEVILRCVPISNHLYFYWYRQILGQKVEFLVSFYNNEISEKSEIFDDQFSVERPDGSNFTLKIRSTKLEDSAMYFCASSAQGADTEAFFGQGTRLTVV.

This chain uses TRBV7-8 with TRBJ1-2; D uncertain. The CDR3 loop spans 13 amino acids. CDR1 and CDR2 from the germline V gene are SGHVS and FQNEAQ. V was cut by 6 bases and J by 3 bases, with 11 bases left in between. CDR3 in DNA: TGTGCCAGCAGTCCTAGACCGGACTATGGCTACACCTTC. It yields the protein CASSPRPDYGYTF.

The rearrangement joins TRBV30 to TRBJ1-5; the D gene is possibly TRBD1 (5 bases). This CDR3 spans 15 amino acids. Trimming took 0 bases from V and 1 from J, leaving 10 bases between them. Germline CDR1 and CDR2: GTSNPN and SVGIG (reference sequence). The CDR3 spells CAWSVGAVSNQPQHF. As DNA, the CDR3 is TGTGCCTGGAGTGTAGGGGCGGTGAGCAATCAGCCCCAGCATTTT.

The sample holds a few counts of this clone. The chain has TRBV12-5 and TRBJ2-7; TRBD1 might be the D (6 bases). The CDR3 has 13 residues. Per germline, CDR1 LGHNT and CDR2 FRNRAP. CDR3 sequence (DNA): TGTGCCTGGGACACCCGGACGGTCTACGAGCAGTACGTC. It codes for CAWDTRTVYEQYV.

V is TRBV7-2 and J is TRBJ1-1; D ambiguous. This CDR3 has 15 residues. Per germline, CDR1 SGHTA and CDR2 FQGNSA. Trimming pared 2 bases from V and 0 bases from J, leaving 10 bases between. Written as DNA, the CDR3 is TGTGCCAGCAGCTTATCGTCAGACTTGAACACTGAAGCTTTCTTT. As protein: CASSLSSDLNTEAFF.

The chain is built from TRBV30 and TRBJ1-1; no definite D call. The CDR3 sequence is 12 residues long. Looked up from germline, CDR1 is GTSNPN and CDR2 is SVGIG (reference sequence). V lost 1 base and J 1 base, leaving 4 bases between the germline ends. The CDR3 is CAWSAGNTEAFF. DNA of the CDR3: TGTGCCTGGAGTGCGGGGAACACTGAAGCTTTCTTT.

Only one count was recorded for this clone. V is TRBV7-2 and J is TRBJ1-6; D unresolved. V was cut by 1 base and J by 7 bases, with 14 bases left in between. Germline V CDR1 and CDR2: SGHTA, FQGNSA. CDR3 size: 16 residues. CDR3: CASSLGLGSPNSPLHF. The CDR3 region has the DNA TGTGCCAGCAGCTTAGGTCTGGGGAGCCCAAATTCACCCCTCCACTTT.

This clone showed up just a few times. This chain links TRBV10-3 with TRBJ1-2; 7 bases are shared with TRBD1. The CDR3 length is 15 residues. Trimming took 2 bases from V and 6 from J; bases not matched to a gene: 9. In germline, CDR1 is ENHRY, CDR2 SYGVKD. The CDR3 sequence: CAISEPRQGANGYTF. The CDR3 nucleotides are TGTGCCATCAGTGAGCCCCGACAGGGAGCAAATGGCTACACCTTC.

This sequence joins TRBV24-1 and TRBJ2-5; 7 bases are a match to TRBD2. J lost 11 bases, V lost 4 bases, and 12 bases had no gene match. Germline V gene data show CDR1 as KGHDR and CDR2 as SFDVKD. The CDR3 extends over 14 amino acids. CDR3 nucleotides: TGTGCCACCAGTGACGGGGGGAGACGCTCTGGTCAGTACTTC. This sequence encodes CATSDGGRRSGQYF.

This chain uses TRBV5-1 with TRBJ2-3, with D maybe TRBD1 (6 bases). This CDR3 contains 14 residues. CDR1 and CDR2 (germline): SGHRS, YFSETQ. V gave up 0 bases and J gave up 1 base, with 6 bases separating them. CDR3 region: CASSLEGGTDTQYF. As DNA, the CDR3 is TGCGCCAGCAGCTTGGAGGGGGGCACAGATACGCAGTATTTT.

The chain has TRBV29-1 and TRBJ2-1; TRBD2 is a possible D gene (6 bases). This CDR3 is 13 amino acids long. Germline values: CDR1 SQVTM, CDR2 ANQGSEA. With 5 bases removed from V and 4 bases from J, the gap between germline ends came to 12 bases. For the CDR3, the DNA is TGCAGCGTTCAAGGACTAAGTTACAATGAGCAGTTCTTC. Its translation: CSVQGLSYNEQFF.

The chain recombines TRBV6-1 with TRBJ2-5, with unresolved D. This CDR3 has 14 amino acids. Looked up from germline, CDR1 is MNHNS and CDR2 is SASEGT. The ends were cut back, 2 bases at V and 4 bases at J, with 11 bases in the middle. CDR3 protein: CASSEMAATETQYF. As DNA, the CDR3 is TGTGCCAGCAGTGAAATGGCAGCGACAGAGACCCAGTACTTC.

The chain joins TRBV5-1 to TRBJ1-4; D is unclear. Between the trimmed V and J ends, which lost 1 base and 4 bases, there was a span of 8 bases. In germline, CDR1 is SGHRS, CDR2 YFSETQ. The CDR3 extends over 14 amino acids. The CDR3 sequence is CASSLTQNNEKLFF. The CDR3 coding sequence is TGCGCCAGCAGCTTGACACAGAATAATGAAAAACTGTTTTTT.

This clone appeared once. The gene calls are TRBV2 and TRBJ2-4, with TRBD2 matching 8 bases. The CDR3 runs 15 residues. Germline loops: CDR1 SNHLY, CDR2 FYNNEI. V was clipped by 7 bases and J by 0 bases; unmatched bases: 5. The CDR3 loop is CASTNGGVAKNIQYF. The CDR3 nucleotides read TGTGCCAGCACGAACGGGGGGGTAGCCAAAAACATTCAGTACTTC.

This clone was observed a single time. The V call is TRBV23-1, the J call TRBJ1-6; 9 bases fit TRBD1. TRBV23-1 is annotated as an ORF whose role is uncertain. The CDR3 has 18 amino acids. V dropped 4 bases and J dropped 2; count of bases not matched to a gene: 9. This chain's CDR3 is CASSRKVWDRAYNSPLHF. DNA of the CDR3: TGCGCCAGCAGTCGCAAGGTGTGGGACAGGGCCTATAATTCACCCCTCCACTTT.

The CDR3 protein is CASSPGTGPHGYTF. The CDR3 region has the DNA TGTGCCAGCAGCCCCGGGACAGGGCCCCATGGCTACACCTTC. The J gene is TRBJ1-2, the V gene TRBV11-2; 9 positions match TRBD1. V lost 5 bases, J lost 6 bases, and 7 bases stayed unmatched. CDR1 is SGHAT, CDR2 FQNNGV, per germline. The CDR3 extends over 14 amino acids.

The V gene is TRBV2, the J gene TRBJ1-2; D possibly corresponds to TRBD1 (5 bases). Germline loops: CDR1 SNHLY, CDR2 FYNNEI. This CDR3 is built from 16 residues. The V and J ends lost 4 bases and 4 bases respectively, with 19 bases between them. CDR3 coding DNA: TGTGCCAGCAGTGTCGAACCGGGACGGGGAGGCTATGGCTACACCTTC. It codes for CASSVEPGRGGYGYTF.

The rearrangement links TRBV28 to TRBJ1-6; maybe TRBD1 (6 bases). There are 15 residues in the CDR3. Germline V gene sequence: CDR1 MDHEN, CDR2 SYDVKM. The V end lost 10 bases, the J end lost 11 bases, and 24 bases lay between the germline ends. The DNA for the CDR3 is TGTGCCACCACCCCAACAGGGACGCTTGTGGCACCCCTCCACTTT. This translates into CATTPTGTLVAPLHF.

The CDR3 loop is CASSFQSIQGPEQYF. CDR3 nucleotide sequence: TGTGCCAGTAGTTTTCAATCTATCCAGGGGCCCGAGCAGTACTTC. The chain couples TRBV19 to TRBJ2-7, with D maybe TRBD1 (6 bases). CDR1 is LNHDA, CDR2 SQIVND, per germline (reference sequence). The length of the CDR3 is 15 residues. V was pared by 5 bases and J by 6 bases, with 20 bases between.

Here the CDR3 DNA reads TGTGCCAGCAGTTTAGCAGGGGGGAGGTTCAATGAGCAGTTCTTC. Translation: CASSLAGGRFNEQFF. The chain employs TRBV28 and TRBJ2-1, with D tentatively TRBD1 (7 bases). CDR3 length: 15 residues. CDR1 and CDR2 from the germline V gene are MDHEN and SYDVKM. V lost 2 bases and J 6 bases, leaving 14 bases between the germline ends.

CDR3 coding DNA: TGTGCCAGCAGCTTAGGACAGGGCGAAGCTTTCTTT. It specifies CASSLGQGEAFF. The gene calls are TRBV11-3 and TRBJ1-1; 7 bases agree with TRBD1. V lost 1 base and J lost 8; bases outside the gene matches: 1. The CDR3 spans 12 residues. The germline gives CDR1 SGHNT, CDR2 YENEEA.